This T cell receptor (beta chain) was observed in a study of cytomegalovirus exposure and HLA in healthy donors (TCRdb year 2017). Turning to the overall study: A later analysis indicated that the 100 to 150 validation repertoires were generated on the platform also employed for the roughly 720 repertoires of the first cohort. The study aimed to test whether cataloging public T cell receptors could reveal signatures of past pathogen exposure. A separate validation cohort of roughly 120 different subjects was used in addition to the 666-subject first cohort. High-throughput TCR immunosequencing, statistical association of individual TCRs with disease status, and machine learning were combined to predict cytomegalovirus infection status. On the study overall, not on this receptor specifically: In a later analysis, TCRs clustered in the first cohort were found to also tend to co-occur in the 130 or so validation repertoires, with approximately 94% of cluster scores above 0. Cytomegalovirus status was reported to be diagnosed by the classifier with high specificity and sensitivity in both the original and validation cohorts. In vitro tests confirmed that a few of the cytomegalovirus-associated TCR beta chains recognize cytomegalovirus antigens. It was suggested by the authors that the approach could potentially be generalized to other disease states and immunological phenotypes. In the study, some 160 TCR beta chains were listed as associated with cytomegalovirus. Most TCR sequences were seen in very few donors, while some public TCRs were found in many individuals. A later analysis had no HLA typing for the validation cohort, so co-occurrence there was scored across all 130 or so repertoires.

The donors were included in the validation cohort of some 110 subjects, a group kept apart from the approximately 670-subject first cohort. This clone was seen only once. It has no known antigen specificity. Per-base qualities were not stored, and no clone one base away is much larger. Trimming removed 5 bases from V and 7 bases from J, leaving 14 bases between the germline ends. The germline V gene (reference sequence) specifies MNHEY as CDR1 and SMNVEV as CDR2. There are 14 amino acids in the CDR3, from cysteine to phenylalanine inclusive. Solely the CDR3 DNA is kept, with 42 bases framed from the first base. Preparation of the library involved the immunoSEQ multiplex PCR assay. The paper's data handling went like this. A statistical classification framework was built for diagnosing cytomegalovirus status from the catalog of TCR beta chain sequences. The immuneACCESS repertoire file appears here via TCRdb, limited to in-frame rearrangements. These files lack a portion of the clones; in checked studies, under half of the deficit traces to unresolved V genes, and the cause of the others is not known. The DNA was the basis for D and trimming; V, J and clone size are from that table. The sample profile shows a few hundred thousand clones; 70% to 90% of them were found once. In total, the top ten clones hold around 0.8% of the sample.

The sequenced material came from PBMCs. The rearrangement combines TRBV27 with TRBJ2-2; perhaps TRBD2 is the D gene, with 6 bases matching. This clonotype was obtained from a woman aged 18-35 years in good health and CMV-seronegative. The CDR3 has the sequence CASSATRNGGELFF. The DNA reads TGTGCCAGCAGTGCGACTAGAAATGGCGGGGAGCTGTTTTTT.